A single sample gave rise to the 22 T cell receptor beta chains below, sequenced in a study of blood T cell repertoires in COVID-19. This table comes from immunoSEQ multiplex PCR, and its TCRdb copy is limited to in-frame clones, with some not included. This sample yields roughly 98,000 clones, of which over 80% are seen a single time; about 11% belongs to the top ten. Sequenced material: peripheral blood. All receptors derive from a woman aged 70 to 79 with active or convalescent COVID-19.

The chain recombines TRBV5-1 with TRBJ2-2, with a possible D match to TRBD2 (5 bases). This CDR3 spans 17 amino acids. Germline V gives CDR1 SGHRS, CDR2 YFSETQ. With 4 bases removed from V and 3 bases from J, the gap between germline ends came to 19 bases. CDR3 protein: CASSPKGGRSDTGELFF. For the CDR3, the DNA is TGCGCCAGCAGCCCAAAAGGAGGACGTTCCGACACCGGGGAGCTGTTTTTT.

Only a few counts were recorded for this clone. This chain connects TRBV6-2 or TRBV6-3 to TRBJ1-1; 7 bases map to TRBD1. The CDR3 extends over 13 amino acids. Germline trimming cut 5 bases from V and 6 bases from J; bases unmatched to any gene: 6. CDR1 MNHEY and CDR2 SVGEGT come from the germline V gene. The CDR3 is CASSHRGRAEAFF. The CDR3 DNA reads TGTGCCAGCAGTCACAGGGGACGCGCTGAAGCTTTCTTT.

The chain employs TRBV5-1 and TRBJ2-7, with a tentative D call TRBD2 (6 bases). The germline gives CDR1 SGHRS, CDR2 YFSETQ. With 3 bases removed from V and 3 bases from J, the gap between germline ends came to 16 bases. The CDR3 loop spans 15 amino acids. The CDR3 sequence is CASSSDGGVGYEQYF. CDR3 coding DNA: TGCGCCAGCAGCTCGGACGGCGGGGTGGGCTACGAGCAGTACTTC.

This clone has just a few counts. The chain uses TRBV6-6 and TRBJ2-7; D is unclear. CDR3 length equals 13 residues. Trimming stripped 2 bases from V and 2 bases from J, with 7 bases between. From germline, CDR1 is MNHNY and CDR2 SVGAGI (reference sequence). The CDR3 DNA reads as TGTGCCAGCAGTTACAACAGAGCCTACGAGCAGTACTTC. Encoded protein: CASSYNRAYEQYF.

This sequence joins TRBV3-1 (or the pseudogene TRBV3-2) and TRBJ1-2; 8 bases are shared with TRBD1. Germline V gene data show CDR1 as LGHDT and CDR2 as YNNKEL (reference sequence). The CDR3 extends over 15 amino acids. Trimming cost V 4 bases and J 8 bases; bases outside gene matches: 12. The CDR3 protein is CASSPPGTGGGGYTF. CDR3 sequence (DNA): TGTGCCAGCAGCCCCCCCGGGACAGGAGGGGGAGGCTACACCTTC.

CDR3 sequence reads: CASSDQGAKNEQFF. The CDR3 region has the DNA TGTGCCAGCTCAGACCAGGGGGCGAAGAATGAGCAGTTCTTC. This chain connects TRBV18 to TRBJ2-1, with 8 nucleotides matching TRBD1. V gave up 5 bases and J gave up 7 bases; unmatched junction bases: 7. The germline gives CDR1 KGHSH, CDR2 LQKENI. This CDR3 region has 14 residues. Supplemented by reference TRBV18 and TRBJ2-1, the full variable domain reads NAGVMQNPRHLVRRRGQEARLRCSPMKGHSHVYWYRQLPEEGLKFMVYLQKENIIDESGMPKERFSAEFPKEGPSILRIQQVVRGDSAAYFCASSDQGAKNEQFFGPGTRLTVL.

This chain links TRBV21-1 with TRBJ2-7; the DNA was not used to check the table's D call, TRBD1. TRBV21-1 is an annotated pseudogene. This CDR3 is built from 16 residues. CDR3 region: CASSHTGGQGFHEQYF. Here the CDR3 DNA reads TGTGCCAGCAGCCACACTGGGGGACAGGGATTCCACGAGCAGTACTTC.

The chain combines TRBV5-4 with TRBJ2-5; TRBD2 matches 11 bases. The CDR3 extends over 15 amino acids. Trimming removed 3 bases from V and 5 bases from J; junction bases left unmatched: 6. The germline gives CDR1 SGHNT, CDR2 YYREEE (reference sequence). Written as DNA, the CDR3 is TGTGCCAGCAGCTCCGCCGGGACTAGCGGCGAGACCCAGTACTTC. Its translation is CASSSAGTSGETQYF.

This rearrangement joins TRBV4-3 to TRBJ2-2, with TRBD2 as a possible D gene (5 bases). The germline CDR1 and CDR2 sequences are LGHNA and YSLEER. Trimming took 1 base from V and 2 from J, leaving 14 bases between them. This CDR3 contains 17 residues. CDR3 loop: CASSQVGRGRNTGELFF. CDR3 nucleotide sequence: TGCGCCAGCAGCCAAGTAGGTAGAGGGAGAAACACCGGGGAGCTGTTTTTT.

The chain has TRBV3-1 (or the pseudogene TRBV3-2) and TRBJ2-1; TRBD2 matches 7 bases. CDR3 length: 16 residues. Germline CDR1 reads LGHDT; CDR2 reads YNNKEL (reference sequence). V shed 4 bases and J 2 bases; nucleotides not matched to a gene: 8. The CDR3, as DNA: TGTGCCAGCAGCCGCCTGGGGGGGGTCACCTACAATGAGCAGTTCTTC. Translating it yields CASSRLGGVTYNEQFF.

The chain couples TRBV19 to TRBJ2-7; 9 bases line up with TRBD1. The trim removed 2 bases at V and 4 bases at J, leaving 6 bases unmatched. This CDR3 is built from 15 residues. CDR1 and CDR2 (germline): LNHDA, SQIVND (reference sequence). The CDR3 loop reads CASSITSGTGYEQYF. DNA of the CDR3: TGTGCCAGTAGTATAACATCTGGGACAGGGTACGAGCAGTACTTC.

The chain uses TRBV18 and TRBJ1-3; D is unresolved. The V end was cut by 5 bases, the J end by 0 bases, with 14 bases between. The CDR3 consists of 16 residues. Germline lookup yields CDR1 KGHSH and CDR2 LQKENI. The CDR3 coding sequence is TGTGCCAGCTCAGGGTCAGGAATCAGCTCTGGAAACACCATATATTTT. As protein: CASSGSGISSGNTIYF.

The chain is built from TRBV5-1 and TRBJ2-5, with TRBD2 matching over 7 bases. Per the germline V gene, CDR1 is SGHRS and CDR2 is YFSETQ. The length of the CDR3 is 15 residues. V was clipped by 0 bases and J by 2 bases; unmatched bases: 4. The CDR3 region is CASSLGGGVQETQYF. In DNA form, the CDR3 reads TGCGCCAGCAGCTTGGGGGGAGGGGTGCAAGAGACCCAGTACTTC.

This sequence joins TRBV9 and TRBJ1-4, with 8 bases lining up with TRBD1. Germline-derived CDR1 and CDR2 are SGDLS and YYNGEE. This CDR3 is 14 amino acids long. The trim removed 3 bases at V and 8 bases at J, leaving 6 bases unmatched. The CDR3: CASSAGTGREKLFF. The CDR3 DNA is TGTGCCAGCAGCGCAGGGACAGGCCGGGAAAAACTGTTTTTT.

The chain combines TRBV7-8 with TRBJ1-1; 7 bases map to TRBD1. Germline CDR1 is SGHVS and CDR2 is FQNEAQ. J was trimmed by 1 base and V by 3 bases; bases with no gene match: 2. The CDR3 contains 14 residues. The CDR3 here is CASSFYRGNTEAFF. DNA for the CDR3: TGTGCCAGCAGCTTCTACAGGGGGAACACTGAAGCTTTCTTT.

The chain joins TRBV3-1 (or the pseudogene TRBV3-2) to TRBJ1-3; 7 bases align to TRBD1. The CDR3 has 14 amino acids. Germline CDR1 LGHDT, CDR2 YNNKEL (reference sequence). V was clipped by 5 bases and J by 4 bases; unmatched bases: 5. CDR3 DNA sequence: TGTGCCAGCAGCGCAGGGGGGTTCGGAAACACCATATATTTT. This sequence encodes CASSAGGFGNTIYF.

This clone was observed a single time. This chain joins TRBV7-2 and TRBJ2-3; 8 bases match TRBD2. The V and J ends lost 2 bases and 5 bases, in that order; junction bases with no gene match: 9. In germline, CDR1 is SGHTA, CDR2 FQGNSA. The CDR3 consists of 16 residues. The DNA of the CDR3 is TGTGCCAGCAGCTTACTAACGACGGGGGGGCAAGATACGCAGTATTTT. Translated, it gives CASSLLTTGGQDTQYF.

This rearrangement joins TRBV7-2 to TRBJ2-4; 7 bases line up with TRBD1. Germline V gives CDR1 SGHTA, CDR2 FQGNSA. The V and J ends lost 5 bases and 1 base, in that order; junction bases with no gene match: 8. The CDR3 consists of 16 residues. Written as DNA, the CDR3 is TGTGCCAGCAGCCTACAGGGGTTTTCGGCCAAAAACATTCAGTACTTC. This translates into CASSLQGFSAKNIQYF.

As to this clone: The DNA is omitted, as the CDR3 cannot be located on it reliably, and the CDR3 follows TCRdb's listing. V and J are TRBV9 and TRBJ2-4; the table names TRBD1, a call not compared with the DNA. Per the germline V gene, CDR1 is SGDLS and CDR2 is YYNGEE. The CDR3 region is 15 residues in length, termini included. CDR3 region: CASSFGPGQGNIQYF.

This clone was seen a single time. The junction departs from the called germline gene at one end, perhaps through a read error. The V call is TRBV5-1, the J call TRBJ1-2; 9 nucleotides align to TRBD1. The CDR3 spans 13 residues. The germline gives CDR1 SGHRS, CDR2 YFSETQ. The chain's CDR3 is CASTLGTGNGYTF. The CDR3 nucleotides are TGCGCCAGCACCTTGGGGACAGGGAATGGCTACACCTTC.

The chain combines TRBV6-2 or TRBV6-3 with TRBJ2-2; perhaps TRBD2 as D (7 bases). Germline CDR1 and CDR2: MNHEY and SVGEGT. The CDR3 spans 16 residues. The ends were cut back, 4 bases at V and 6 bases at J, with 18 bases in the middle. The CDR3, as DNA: TGTGCCAGCAGTTCGGGCGGCGGGGGCTGGGCCGGGGAGCTGTTTTTT. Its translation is CASSSGGGGWAGELFF.

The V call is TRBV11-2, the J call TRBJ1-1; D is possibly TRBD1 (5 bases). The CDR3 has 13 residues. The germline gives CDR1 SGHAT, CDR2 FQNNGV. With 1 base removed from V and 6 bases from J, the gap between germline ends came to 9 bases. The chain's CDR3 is CASSLAGLPEAFF. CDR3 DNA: TGTGCCAGCAGCTTAGCGGGACTACCTGAAGCTTTCTTT. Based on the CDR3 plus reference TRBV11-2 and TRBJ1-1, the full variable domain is EAGVAQSPRYKIIEKRQSVAFWCNPISGHATLYWYQQILGQGPKLLIQFQNNGVVDDSQLPKDRFSAERLKGVDSTLKIQPAKLEDSAVYLCASSLAGLPEAFFGQGTRLTVV.